This entry concerns a single T cell receptor (beta chain). Its target is not known. V lost 3 bases to trimming and J lost 8 bases; unmatched junction nucleotides: 25. The length of the CDR3 is 21 residues. Germline V lookup: CDR1 SGHVS, CDR2 FQNEAQ. The entry originates in a study of T cell responses to AZD1222 COVID-19 vaccine. This table comes from immunoSEQ multiplex PCR, and its TCRdb copy is limited to in-frame clones, with some not included. The sample lists around 200,000 clones; under 95% were seen once. Study outcomes and limitations: Unmutated regions of variants are reportedly targeted by nearly half of spike-specific TCRs. Repertoire sampling happened only post peak T cell response. Donors were largely white British and mainly female; clonal diversity was possibly underestimated.

The sequencing used peripheral blood, collected on day 0 of AZD1222 vaccination. The TCR was taken from an adult in good health. The chain carries TRBV7-8 and TRBJ2-2, with TRBD1 identical over 9 bases. DNA for the CDR3: TGTGCCAGCAGCTTGAACACCCATCTTACGACCGGGACAGGGTGGAGGGGGGAGCTGTTTTTT. Amino acid sequence: CASSLNTHLTTGTGWRGELFF.